This T cell receptor (beta chain) came from a study of T-cell memory formation after mild COVID-19. The wider study: Largely donor-specific sequence clusters came from a couple of donors. Study-wide findings and caveats: Detection of some responders pre-infection suggested pre-existing cross-reactive memory T cells participated. Of the contracting clones, CD4+ ones lay mainly in CM and EM, and CD8+ ones in EMRA. Day 15 to 85 contractors were CD4/CD8 balanced; later expanders leaned CD4+.

CDR1 and CDR2 from the germline V gene are SGHTA and FQGNSA. The CDR3 covers 17 residues. With 5 bases removed from V and 2 bases from J, the gap between germline ends came to 20 bases. TCRdb redid the calling of the 5' RACE reads with MiXCR, one entry per CDR3 protein. The sample lists tens of thousands of distinct CDR3 sequences, 20% to 30% occurring once. This clonotype was observed a handful of times. Its antigen is not known. This TCR derives from a man aged 18 to 30 who had mild COVID-19 (a few samples of this study predate the infection). Cell type and time point are not known. The sample taken for sequencing was PBMCs or a T cell subset sorted from them (not recorded which). The V and J genes are TRBV7-2 and TRBJ2-3; no firm D call. In DNA form, the CDR3 reads TGTGCCAGCAGCCCCCGACTGCCGTGGTCGGACACAGATACGCAGTATTTT. It specifies CASSPRLPWSDTDTQYF.